These 7 T cell receptor beta chains share one sample of origin, sequenced in a study of T-cell memory formation after mild COVID-19. TCRdb redid the calling of the 5' RACE reads with MiXCR, one entry per CDR3 protein. This repertoire shows roughly 450,000 distinct CDR3 sequences, roughly 18% found once; its top ten account for 9% to 15%. Sequencing used PBMCs or a T cell subset sorted from them (not recorded which). Receptor source: an adult woman who had mild COVID-19 (a few samples of this study predate the infection). Cell type and time point are not known.

This clonotype was observed a few times. The gene calls are TRBV10-3 and TRBJ1-6; D is ambiguous. This CDR3 has 13 residues. Between the trimmed V and J ends, which lost 9 bases and 7 bases, there was a span of 13 bases. The germline V gene has CDR1 ENHRY and CDR2 SYGVKD. This chain's CDR3 is CAMTGEPNSPLHF. The CDR3 nucleotides read TGTGCCATGACCGGGGAGCCCAATTCACCCCTCCACTTT.

The V gene is TRBV4-1, the J gene TRBJ2-5; 9 bases map to TRBD1. The J segment lost 4 bases and the V segment lost 2 bases, leaving 2 bases of the junction unmatched. The germline CDR1 and CDR2 sequences are MGHRA and YSYEKL. The CDR3 loop spans 14 amino acids. The CDR3 is CASSQQGQGETQYF. The CDR3 coding sequence is TGCGCCAGCAGCCAACAGGGACAGGGAGAGACCCAGTACTTC.

The rearrangement joins TRBV20-1 to TRBJ2-5; 7 nucleotides align to TRBD1. In germline, CDR1 is DFQATT, CDR2 SNEGSKA (reference sequence). Germline trimming cut 3 bases from V and 6 bases from J; bases unmatched to any gene: 16. This CDR3 is built from 16 residues. DNA for the CDR3: TGCAGTGCTAGGAAACCGGGACAGTACTCAATCAAGACCCAGTACTTC. This encodes CSARKPGQYSIKTQYF.

V gene TRBV11-2 combines with J gene TRBJ2-3; 8 nucleotides match TRBD2. Germline CDR1 is SGHAT and CDR2 is FQNNGV. The CDR3 sequence is 17 residues long. The junction had 11 bases not matched to a gene; V was cut back by 3 bases and J by 3 bases. The CDR3 DNA sequence: TGTGCCAGCAGCTTCGGGTTAGCGGGGACGGGGACAGATACGCAGTATTTT. Residues: CASSFGLAGTGTDTQYF.

V usage is TRBV2 and J usage is TRBJ1-4, with 10 bases matching TRBD1. CDR3 length equals 17 residues. V was pared by 7 bases and J by 6 bases, with 14 bases of the junction left unmatched. Germline V gene sequence: CDR1 SNHLY, CDR2 FYNNEI. DNA of the CDR3: TGTGCCAGCAACCCCTGGGACAGGGGTTTAAAGGATGAAAAACTGTTTTTT. It codes for CASNPWDRGLKDEKLFF. The complete variable domain, with remaining parts taken from reference TRBV2 and TRBJ1-4, reads EPEVTQTPSHQVTQMGQEVILRCVPISNHLYFYWYRQILGQKVEFLVSFYNNEISEKSEIFDDQFSVERPDGSNFTLKIRSTKLEDSAMYFCASNPWDRGLKDEKLFFGSGTQLSVL.

This chain joins TRBV2 and TRBJ2-3, with D possibly being TRBD2 (7 bases). With 6 bases removed from V and 0 bases from J, the gap between germline ends came to 10 bases. CDR3 length equals 14 residues. Germline loops: CDR1 SNHLY, CDR2 FYNNEI. CDR3 in DNA: TGTGCCAGCAGGGGGGGGCCTAGCACAGATACGCAGTATTTT. Its protein is CASRGGPSTDTQYF.

This chain uses TRBV9 with TRBJ1-1; 10 bases match TRBD1. The CDR3 loop spans 11 amino acids. Germline CDR1 SGDLS, CDR2 YYNGEE. The trim removed 3 bases at V and 10 bases at J, leaving 0 bases unmatched. CDR3 amino acids: CASSGQGAAFF. CDR3 nucleotides: TGTGCCAGCAGCGGACAGGGGGCAGCTTTCTTT.